Each of the 29 T cell receptor beta chains below was sequenced from the same sample in a study of post-analysis software for immune sequencing data. Which antigens these TCRs recognize remains unknown. Study-wide points: The study found TRBV5-6, TRBV5-1 and TRBV20-1 among several TRBV segments more frequent in patients than controls.

Tagging with unique molecular identifiers was a feature of the TCR beta cDNA libraries. TCRdb reprocessed the PCR reads with MiXCR, giving one entry per CDR3 protein. The sample includes about 810,000 distinct CDR3 sequences, roughly half seen only once; the top ten take 4% to 5.5%. Sample: blood. These receptors all stem from a girl between 10 and 17 years old with multiple sclerosis.

The chain carries TRBV20-1 and TRBJ1-2, with TRBD1 matching 7 bases. In germline, CDR1 is DFQATT, CDR2 SNEGSKA (reference sequence). V lost 3 bases, J lost 0 bases, and 10 bases stayed unmatched. This CDR3 has 16 residues. The CDR3 region has the DNA TGCAGTGCTAGGGCCGGGACAGCTATCTCTAACTATGGCTACACCTTC. Translated, it gives CSARAGTAISNYGYTF.

This clonotype was recorded once. CDR3 DNA sequence: TGTGCCAGCAGCCGCGGGGTCAGCCTAAATCAGCCCCAGCATTTT. Its translation is CASSRGVSLNQPQHF. This sequence joins TRBV7-2 and TRBJ1-5, with unresolved D. With 5 bases removed from V and 4 bases from J, the gap between germline ends came to 15 bases. CDR1 and CDR2 from the germline V gene are SGHTA and FQGNSA. This CDR3 contains 15 residues.

The chain couples TRBV5-1 to TRBJ2-1; 7 nucleotides line up with TRBD2. Germline trimming cut 6 bases from V and 3 bases from J; bases unmatched to any gene: 3. The CDR3 consists of 13 residues. Per the germline V gene, CDR1 is SGHRS and CDR2 is YFSETQ. Here the CDR3 reads CASTSGNYNEQFF. Here the CDR3 DNA reads TGCGCCAGCACCAGCGGGAACTACAATGAGCAGTTCTTC.

This clonotype has a handful of counts. The chain recombines TRBV5-6 with TRBJ2-3; maybe TRBD2 (6 bases). This CDR3 is 16 amino acids long. With 5 bases removed from V and 5 bases from J, the gap between germline ends came to 21 bases. Germline V CDR1 and CDR2: SGHDT, YYEEEE. The chain's CDR3 is CASRSAGSHQGDTQYF. The DNA for the CDR3 is TGTGCCAGCAGATCCGCGGGATCGCATCAAGGAGATACGCAGTATTTT.

The rearrangement joins TRBV29-1 to TRBJ2-5; 12 bases agree with TRBD2. J was trimmed by 4 bases and V by 0 bases; bases with no gene match: 6. Germline V gene data show CDR1 as SQVTM and CDR2 as ANQGSEA. The CDR3 consists of 16 residues. CDR3: CSVEDPSGRAPETQYF. The CDR3 DNA sequence: TGCAGCGTTGAAGATCCTAGCGGGAGGGCCCCAGAGACCCAGTACTTC.

The chain carries TRBV20-1 and TRBJ2-5; D is unresolved. V lost 0 bases and J lost 11, with 19 bases in between. CDR3 length equals 14 residues. CDR1 and CDR2 (germline): DFQATT, SNEGSKA (reference sequence). For the CDR3, the DNA is TGCAGTGCTAGAGATGATCGACTTCCCAGTGAGCAGTACTTC. The encoded protein is CSARDDRLPSEQYF.

This chain uses TRBV20-1 with TRBJ1-1; 12 bases are a match to TRBD1. Germline assignment: CDR1 DFQATT and CDR2 SNEGSKA (reference sequence). V was pared by 4 bases and J by 4 bases, with 7 bases of the junction left unmatched. The length of the CDR3 is 15 residues. CDR3 sequence: CSATGDRGLLTEAFF. The CDR3 region has the DNA TGCAGTGCTACCGGGGACAGGGGGCTCCTCACTGAAGCTTTCTTT.

The rearrangement joins TRBV29-1 to TRBJ1-1, with 7 bases lining up with TRBD1. The CDR3 totals 13 residues. CDR1 and CDR2 from the germline V gene are SQVTM and ANQGSEA. J gave up 10 bases and V 5 bases, and 13 bases lay outside the gene matches. The CDR3 DNA reads TGCAGCGTTCCCTTGGGAGGGGGCGAGGGAGCTTTCTTT. Translation gives CSVPLGGGEGAFF.

The chain joins TRBV20-1 to TRBJ2-5; D is tentatively TRBD1 or TRBD2 (5 bases each). CDR1 and CDR2 from the germline V gene are DFQATT and SNEGSKA (reference sequence). This CDR3 is 15 amino acids long. V was cut by 2 bases and J by 3 bases, with 16 bases left in between. The CDR3 reads CSARIRDGDEETQYF. CDR3 DNA: TGCAGTGCTAGAATCCGGGACGGGGACGAAGAGACCCAGTACTTC.

The chain uses TRBV7-3 and TRBJ2-7, with 10 bases fitting TRBD1. Germline CDR1 SGHTA, CDR2 FQGTGA. With V trimmed by 1 base and J by 4 bases, 4 bases remained unmatched. The CDR3 is made up of 15 amino acids. CDR3: CASSLMGGQGYEQYF. The CDR3 coding sequence is TGTGCCAGCAGCTTAATGGGGGGACAGGGGTACGAGCAGTACTTC.

This clonotype was observed a handful of times. V is TRBV3-1 and J is TRBJ2-1, with TRBD2 identical over 11 bases. Trimming took 0 bases from V and 7 from J; bases not matched to a gene: 5. The CDR3 has 16 residues. From germline, CDR1 is LGHDT and CDR2 YNNKEL (reference sequence). In DNA form, the CDR3 reads TGTGCCAGCAGCCAAGATTTTACTAGCGGGAGTAATGAGCAGTTCTTC. Translating it yields CASSQDFTSGSNEQFF.

This clonotype has just a few counts. The chain combines TRBV7-3 with TRBJ1-1; D unclear. The V end was cut by 1 base, the J end by 1 base, with 7 bases between. This CDR3 comprises 14 residues. Germline-derived CDR1 and CDR2 are SGHTA and FQGTGA. The chain's CDR3 is CASSLRRQNTEAFF. CDR3 DNA: TGTGCCAGCAGCTTAAGGAGGCAGAACACTGAAGCTTTCTTT.

This sequence joins TRBV4-1 and TRBJ1-1; D remains ambiguous. From germline, CDR1 is MGHRA and CDR2 YSYEKL. This CDR3 is built from 15 residues. The V end lost 4 bases, the J end lost 1 base, and 13 bases lay between the germline ends. The DNA of the CDR3 is TGCGCCAGCAGCCGCTTGGAAAGACCGAACACTGAAGCTTTCTTT. Encoded protein: CASSRLERPNTEAFF.

The chain is built from TRBV7-9 and TRBJ2-7; 10 bases line up with TRBD1. V gave up 6 bases and J gave up 1 base; unmatched junction bases: 9. CDR3 length: 16 amino acids. Per the germline V gene, CDR1 is SEHNR and CDR2 is FQNEAQ (reference sequence). The CDR3 region has the DNA TGTGCCAGCAGTCTACCTCGGGGACAGGGGTCCTACGAGCAGTACTTC. Its protein product is CASSLPRGQGSYEQYF.

The rearrangement uses TRBV12-5 and TRBJ1-4; no definite D call. Germline loops: CDR1 LGHNT, CDR2 FRNRAP. The germline V and J ends were trimmed by 6 bases and 6 bases, with 11 bases remaining between them. The CDR3 is 13 amino acids. In DNA form, the CDR3 reads TGTGCTAGTGGGTATCCGGGGTATGAAAAACTGTTTTTT. Amino acids: CASGYPGYEKLFF.

This clonotype was seen more than once but under ten times. V gene TRBV28 combines with J gene TRBJ2-4; TRBD2 agrees at 11 bases. The CDR3 loop spans 15 amino acids. The germline V gene encodes CDR1 MDHEN and CDR2 SYDVKM. V lost 4 bases, J lost 13 bases, and 12 bases stayed unmatched. CDR3 sequence: CASSSHSGRVGEQYF. The CDR3 DNA reads as TGTGCCAGCAGTTCCCATAGCGGGAGGGTAGGGGAGCAGTACTTC.

This clonotype was observed a few times. This chain connects TRBV5-1 to TRBJ2-4; D ambiguous. From germline, CDR1 is SGHRS and CDR2 YFSETQ. V gave up 3 bases and J gave up 13 bases, with 20 bases separating them. The CDR3 spans 14 residues. CDR3 coding DNA: TGCGCCAGCAGCTCCCACGGTCCGGGTGAGGAGCAGTACTTC. This sequence encodes CASSSHGPGEEQYF.

The genes are TRBV5-1 and TRBJ2-3; D perhaps matches TRBD2 (6 bases). The CDR3 runs 16 residues. The germline gives CDR1 SGHRS, CDR2 YFSETQ. The germline V and J ends were trimmed by 0 bases and 4 bases, with 15 bases remaining between them. The CDR3 region is CASSLDSAGRADTQYF. The CDR3 bases are TGCGCCAGCAGCTTGGATTCGGCGGGACGGGCAGATACGCAGTATTTT.

The J gene is TRBJ1-5, the V gene TRBV7-8, with a weak D call TRBD1 (6 bases). The germline CDR1 and CDR2 sequences are SGHVS and FQNEAQ. V was clipped by 3 bases and J by 3 bases, with 18 bases between them. The CDR3 length is 17 residues. The CDR3 nucleotides are TGTGCCAGCAGCTTCCGATCTCAGGGGATTCACAATCAGCCCCAGCATTTT. Protein product: CASSFRSQGIHNQPQHF.

The chain joins TRBV5-1 to TRBJ2-5; D might be TRBD1 (5 bases). Matching the DNA end better, TRBJ2-7 makes the J call doubtful. CDR3 length: 17 amino acids. In germline, CDR1 is SGHRS, CDR2 YFSETQ. This CDR3 reads CASSLDSAGHYIYEQYF. The CDR3 coding sequence is TGCGCCAGCAGCTTGGATTCCGCTGGACACTATATCTACGAGCAGTACTTC.

The rearrangement joins TRBV7-2 to TRBJ1-2; a possible D gene is TRBD1 (6 bases). Between the trimmed V and J ends, which lost 5 bases and 7 bases, there was a span of 17 bases. The CDR3 is made up of 14 amino acids. In germline, CDR1 is SGHTA, CDR2 FQGNSA. CDR3 sequence reads: CASSLLQGRTGYTF. The DNA for the CDR3 is TGTGCCAGCAGCCTCCTACAGGGTCGGACTGGCTACACCTTC.

About this clonotype itself: Sequence at one end of the junction differs from germline and may be a read error. The V gene is TRBV29-1, the J gene TRBJ2-1, with 8 bases fitting TRBD2. This CDR3 contains 13 residues. Germline loops: CDR1 SQVTM, CDR2 ANQGSEA. The CDR3 sequence: CSSGGKTYNGQFF. The CDR3 DNA is TGCAGCTCGGGGGGGAAAACTTACAATGGGCAGTTCTTC.

The genes are TRBV7-3 and TRBJ2-5, with D uncertain. Looked up from germline, CDR1 is SGHTA and CDR2 is FQGTGA. The CDR3 spans 13 residues. V was shortened by 5 bases and J by 5 bases, with 12 bases between the two germline ends. CDR3 sequence (DNA): TGTGCCAGCAGCCGGCGGCCGGATGAGACCCAGTACTTC. This sequence encodes CASSRRPDETQYF.

V and J are TRBV29-1 and TRBJ2-7; the D gene could be TRBD1 or TRBD2 (6 bases each). V dropped 8 bases and J dropped 5 bases, with 25 bases sitting between them. The germline CDR1 and CDR2 sequences are SQVTM and ANQGSEA. This CDR3 comprises 15 residues. For the CDR3, the DNA is TGCAGCCCCCGGGGCCCAAGGGGGGTTTGGGACGAGCAGTACTTC. Translating gives CSPRGPRGVWDEQYF.

The chain joins TRBV2 to TRBJ1-1; D is possibly TRBD1 (5 bases). V was trimmed by 2 bases and J by 3 bases, leaving 13 bases between them. Looked up from germline, CDR1 is SNHLY and CDR2 is FYNNEI. The CDR3 totals 15 residues. CDR3 sequence: CASSESSGGDTEAFF. In DNA form, the CDR3 reads TGTGCCAGCAGTGAAAGCTCTGGAGGGGACACTGAAGCTTTCTTT.

This clonotype was recorded a few times. The rearrangement links TRBV15 to TRBJ2-4; TRBD1 matches 8 bases. Germline assignment: CDR1 LNHNV and CDR2 YYDKDF (reference sequence). Trimming cost V 4 bases and J 5 bases; bases outside gene matches: 4. This CDR3 is built from 14 residues. The CDR3 nucleotides are TGTGCCACCAGCACGACAGGGGTCCAAAACATTCAGTACTTC. Amino acids: CATSTTGVQNIQYF.

The J gene is TRBJ2-3, the V gene TRBV3-1; D is undetermined. CDR1 and CDR2 from the germline V gene are LGHDT and YNNKEL (reference sequence). The CDR3 runs to 13 residues. V was cut by 1 base and J by 8 bases, with 10 bases left in between. CDR3 sequence: CASSQAPIPTQYF. The CDR3 nucleotides are TGTGCCAGCAGCCAAGCCCCCATCCCTACGCAGTATTTT.

This sequence joins TRBV7-9 and TRBJ2-4, with 8 bases fitting TRBD1. TRBJ2-7 matches the DNA end more closely, so the J call is doubtful. Germline lookup yields CDR1 SEHNR and CDR2 FQNEAQ (reference sequence). The CDR3 length is 15 residues. The chain's CDR3 is CASSSPGGATGEQYF. CDR3 sequence (DNA): TGTGCCAGCAGCTCACCAGGGGGCGCGACTGGCGAGCAGTACTTC.

This clonotype was seen just once. The chain is built from TRBV20-1 and TRBJ2-3, with 10 nucleotides matching TRBD2. The V gene end was trimmed by 2 bases and the J gene end by 5 bases; junction bases not matched to a gene: 7. This CDR3 is built from 15 residues. Germline-derived CDR1 and CDR2 are DFQATT and SNEGSKA (reference sequence). CDR3 nucleotide sequence: TGCAGTGCTAGAAGTCAGCGGGGGGGCGTAGATACGCAGTATTTT. Amino acid sequence: CSARSQRGGVDTQYF.